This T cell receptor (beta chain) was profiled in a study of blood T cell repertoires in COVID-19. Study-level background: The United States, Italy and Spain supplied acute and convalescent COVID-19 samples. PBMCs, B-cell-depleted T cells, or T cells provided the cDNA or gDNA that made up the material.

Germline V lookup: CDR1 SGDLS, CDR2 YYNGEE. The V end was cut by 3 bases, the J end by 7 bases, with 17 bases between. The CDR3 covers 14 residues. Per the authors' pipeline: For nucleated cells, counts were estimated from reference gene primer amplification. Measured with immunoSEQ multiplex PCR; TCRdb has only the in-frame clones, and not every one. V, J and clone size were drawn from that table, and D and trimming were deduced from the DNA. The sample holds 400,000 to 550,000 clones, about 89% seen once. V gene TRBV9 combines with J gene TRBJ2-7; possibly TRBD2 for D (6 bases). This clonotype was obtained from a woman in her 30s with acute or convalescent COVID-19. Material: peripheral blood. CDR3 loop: CASSEGQVGREQYF. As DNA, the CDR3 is TGTGCCAGCAGCGAGGGGCAGGTGGGGAGGGAGCAGTACTTC.